The subject of this entry is one T cell receptor (beta chain). No antigen is known for it. The entry originates in a study of beta chain features in type 1 diabetes. Cells sorted by CD45RO/CCR7/CD25/CD127/CD95/CD27 comprised CD4+ naive, central memory, regulatory and stem cell-like memory cells. This CDR3 region has 14 residues. Per germline, CDR1 KGHSH and CDR2 LQKENI. V lost 4 bases and J lost 2, with 9 bases in between. Expressed TCRB transcripts were sequenced because the isolated RNA had all been reverse transcribed beforehand. TCRdb keeps only in-frame clones here, not all; method: immunoSEQ multiplex PCR. The sample yields some 350,000 clones, approximately 15% seen once. Study-wide findings and caveats: Within each of all four CD4+ subsets, Type 1 diabetes patients had TCRB CDR3s that were moderately but significantly shorter. Shorter templates might be favored by PCR, equally in patients and controls.

Sequencing was done on a sample of naive CD4+ T cells from blood. The rearrangement links TRBV18 to TRBJ1-5; D unclear. The sequence was obtained from a young woman with type 1 diabetes. The CDR3, as DNA: TGTGCCAGCTCACGAGCTGGAGGCAATCAGCCCCAGCATTTT. It is translated as CASSRAGGNQPQHF.